These 23 T cell receptor beta chains originate from one sample sequenced in a study of T cells in women clearing cervical HPV infection. The repertoire was sequenced with immunoSEQ multiplex PCR; TCRdb's copy has only in-frame clones and lacks some. Its clone listing holds approximately 39,000 clones. What was sequenced was blood buffy coat. These receptors were taken from a woman aged 18 to 75 with a cervical HPV16 infection that either progressed to CIN3+ or cleared (not recorded which).

As to this clone: The read comes to an end 3 residues before the CDR3 does, leaving the germline J gene to fill in the end. The genes are TRBV5-6 and TRBJ1-2; D unresolved. Germline V gene lookup returns CDR1 SGHDT and CDR2 YYEEEE. The V gene lost 2 bases and the J gene lost 2 bases, with 10 bases spanning the gap. The CDR3 consists of 14 residues. CDR3 amino acids: CASSFGQLNYGYTF. CDR3 DNA (partial): TGTGCCAGCAGCTTTGGGCAGCTCAACTATGGC.

With regard to this clone: Read coverage stops 3 residues before the CDR3 terminus; the germline J gene supplies the remainder. The J gene is TRBJ1-1, the V gene TRBV20-1; D remains unclear. Germline lookup yields CDR1 DFQATT and CDR2 SNEGSKA (reference sequence). The V end lost 3 bases, the J end lost 1 base, and 12 bases lay between the germline ends. The CDR3 sequence is 14 residues long. CDR3: CSARVPGRNTEAFF. The covered CDR3 bases are TGCAGTGCTAGGGTACCCGGTAGGAACACTGAA.

Comment on this clone: The read terminates 3 residues before the CDR3 end, so the remaining end is supplied by the germline J gene. The rearrangement joins TRBV7-9 to TRBJ1-2, with D possibly TRBD1 on 6 matching bases. The length of the CDR3 is 14 residues. Germline CDR1 reads SEHNR; CDR2 reads FQNEAQ (reference sequence). V was clipped by 5 bases and J by 0 bases, with 10 bases between them. The DNA read from the CDR3 is TGTGCCAGCAGCCTGGGGGGGCCTAACTATGGC. Protein sequence: CASSLGGPNYG. The full CDR3 reads CASSLGGPNYGYTF.

Turning to this clone: The read stops 3 residues short of the end of the CDR3; the missing end is completed from the germline J gene. The chain combines TRBV29-1 with TRBJ1-1; 9 bases line up with TRBD1. The CDR3 runs to 15 residues. Germline CDR1 is SQVTM and CDR2 is ANQGSEA. Unmatched junction bases numbered 10, after V lost 2 bases and J lost 6 bases. The CDR3 spells CSVEYWDRANPEAFF. The sequenced part of the CDR3 DNA is TGCAGCGTTGAATATTGGGACAGGGCTAATCCTGAA.

Concerning this clone: The read ends 3 residues before the CDR3 terminus; that terminus is restored from the germline J gene. The chain is built from TRBV15 and TRBJ1-1; 7 nucleotides line up with TRBD1. The V and J ends lost 3 bases and 4 bases, in that order; junction bases with no gene match: 11. This CDR3 has 16 amino acids. Germline CDR1 LNHNV, CDR2 YYDKDF (reference sequence). CDR3 DNA (partial): TGTGCCACCAGCAGCAGACAGGGTGAAGGGGGCACTGAA. Its translation is CATSSRQGEGGTE. The full CDR3 sequence reads CATSSRQGEGGTEAFF.

For this clone: The read halts 3 residues ahead of the CDR3 end, with the missing end drawn from the germline J gene. V and J are TRBV7-2 and TRBJ2-7, with 9 bases that match TRBD2. Germline values: CDR1 SGHTA, CDR2 FQGNSA. The CDR3 is 14 residues long. Trimming at V came to 3 bases and at J to 4 bases, leaving 4 bases not matched to a gene. The CDR3 here is CASSLTSGMYEQYF. The CDR3 DNA, read in part, is TGTGCCAGCAGCTTGACTAGCGGAATGTACGAG. The full variable domain, its missing parts supplied by reference TRBV7-2 and TRBJ2-7, is GAGVSQSPSNKVTEKGKDVELRCDPISGHTALYWYRQSLGQGLEFLIYFQGNSAPDKSGLPSDRFSAERTGGSVSTLTIQRTQQEDSAVYLCASSLTSGMYEQYFGPGTRLTVT.

On this clone itself: The read stops 3 residues short of the end of the CDR3; the missing end is completed from the germline J gene. V is TRBV2 and J is TRBJ1-1; 8 nucleotides agree with TRBD1. CDR1 SNHLY and CDR2 FYNNEI come from the germline V gene. This CDR3 contains 13 residues. V dropped 9 bases and J dropped 5; count of bases not matched to a gene: 8. The CDR3 loop reads CASSDRVETEAFF. Incomplete CDR3 DNA: TGTGCCAGTTCGGACAGGGTTGAGACTGAA.

As for this clone: The read comes to an end 3 residues before the CDR3 does, leaving the germline J gene to fill in the end. The chain links TRBV20-1 to TRBJ1-6; 7 nucleotides align to TRBD1. Germline CDR1 is DFQATT and CDR2 is SNEGSKA (reference sequence). This CDR3 has 16 amino acids. V gave up 0 bases and J gave up 10 bases; unmatched junction bases: 12. Here the CDR3 reads CSARDLGTGDSSPLHF. The sequenced CDR3 bases are TGCAGTGCTAGAGATCTAGGAACAGGGGACTCCTCACCC.

As for this clone: The DNA ends 3 residues before the CDR3 does, and the rest of the CDR3 is filled in from the germline J gene. The chain recombines TRBV20-1 with TRBJ1-6; a weak D match, TRBD1 (6 bases). Trimming left V 2 bases short and J 6 bases short, with 17 bases between. Germline V lookup: CDR1 DFQATT, CDR2 SNEGSKA (reference sequence). The CDR3 is 16 residues long. Partial CDR3 DNA: TGCAGTGCTAGATCGAAAGGGGGAGACACTAATTCACCC. This translates into CSARSKGGDTNSP. The CDR3 as a whole reads CSARSKGGDTNSPLHF.

Details on this clone: Read coverage stops 3 residues before the CDR3 terminus; the germline J gene supplies the remainder. The V call is TRBV2, the J call TRBJ1-2, with 7 bases that match TRBD1. In germline, CDR1 is SNHLY, CDR2 FYNNEI. V gave up 6 bases and J gave up 4 bases; unmatched junction bases: 17. The CDR3 sequence is 17 residues long. CDR3 amino acids: CASSAGTEVFRSYGYTF. The CDR3 bases that were read are TGTGCCAGCAGCGCCGGGACAGAGGTCTTCAGGAGCTATGGC.

Details on this clone: The junction shows a germline mismatch at one end, possibly a read error. The read terminates 3 residues ahead of where the CDR3 ends, so the germline J gene completes it. The chain couples TRBV4-2 to TRBJ2-7; D may be TRBD1 (5 bases). The V gene's germline CDR1 is LGHNA and CDR2 YNFKEQ. The CDR3 runs to 16 residues. The CDR3 loop is CASSQDHTGRYYEQYF. CDR3 DNA, as far as it was read: TGCGCCAGCAGCCAAGATCACACAGGACGGTACTACGAG.

Details on this clone: The read comes to an end 3 residues before the CDR3 does, leaving the germline J gene to fill in the end. V and J are TRBV7-3 and TRBJ2-1, with TRBD2 as a possible D gene (5 bases). The CDR3 is 16 residues long. With 1 base removed from V and 5 bases from J, the gap between germline ends came to 15 bases. Germline V gene sequence: CDR1 SGHTA, CDR2 FQGTGA. The sequenced CDR3 bases are TGTGCCAGCAGCTTAAATTGGCCCAGCGGACACAATGAG. This encodes CASSLNWPSGHNE. The complete CDR3 sequence is CASSLNWPSGHNEQFF.

On this clone: The CDR3 goes on 3 residues after the read ends, and that part is filled in from the germline J gene. This rearrangement joins TRBV19 to TRBJ2-2, with 8 bases that match TRBD1. Germline assignment: CDR1 LNHDA and CDR2 SQIVND (reference sequence). The CDR3 contains 14 residues. Trimming removed 5 bases from V and 5 bases from J; junction bases left unmatched: 4. The CDR3 bases that were read are TGTGCCAGTAGTCTTACAGGGGGGACCGGGGAG. Its translation: CASSLTGGTGE. The entire CDR3 protein is CASSLTGGTGELFF.

Remarks on this clone: The read ends 3 residues before the CDR3 terminus; that terminus is restored from the germline J gene. The rearrangement joins TRBV7-2 to TRBJ2-3; tentatively, D is TRBD2 (5 bases). Per the germline V gene, CDR1 is SGHTA and CDR2 is FQGNSA. Trimming removed 1 base from V and 1 base from J, with 9 bases in between. This CDR3 spans 15 amino acids. The CDR3 is CASSLGSAGTDTQYF. The CDR3 DNA, read in part, is TGTGCCAGCAGCTTAGGTAGCGCTGGCACAGATACG.

As for this clone: The missing CDR3 end, 3 residues past where the read stops, is filled in from the germline J gene. The rearrangement uses TRBV20-1 and TRBJ2-7; 9 positions match TRBD1. J gave up 3 bases and V 3 bases, and 6 bases lay outside the gene matches. The length of the CDR3 is 14 residues. Germline V CDR1 and CDR2: DFQATT, SNEGSKA (reference sequence). CDR3 DNA (partial): TGCAGTGCTAGTGGCGGGACAGGGCTCTACGAG. Translating gives CSASGGTGLYE. The whole CDR3 is CSASGGTGLYEQYF.

Comments on this clone: The read finishes 3 residues shy of the CDR3 end, and the germline J gene is used to complete it. The chain links TRBV12-3 or TRBV12-4 to TRBJ2-1; 12 nucleotides align to TRBD2. The V segment lost 5 bases and the J segment 7 bases; nucleotides outside the gene matches: 6. The CDR3 covers 15 residues. The CDR3 bases that were read are TGTGCCAGCAGTCGACTAGCGGGAGTAGGGAATGAG. Translation: CASSRLAGVGNE. The whole CDR3 region reads CASSRLAGVGNEQFF.

A word on this clone: The read ends 3 residues early relative to the CDR3; the germline J gene fills the gap. The J gene is TRBJ2-1, the V gene TRBV5-4; 14 positions match TRBD2. V was pared by 2 bases and J by 8 bases, with 6 bases of the junction left unmatched. The CDR3 is made up of 16 amino acids. Germline assignment: CDR1 SGHNT and CDR2 YYREEE (reference sequence). CDR3 bases read: TGTGCCAGCAGCTTACGACTAGCGGGGGGGCCAGATGAG. Its protein product is CASSLRLAGGPDE. The full CDR3 is CASSLRLAGGPDEQFF.

In regard to this clone: The read ends 3 residues before the CDR3 terminus; that terminus is restored from the germline J gene. The chain combines TRBV5-5 with TRBJ2-1; D possibly corresponds to TRBD2 (5 bases). This CDR3 is 15 amino acids long. The ends were cut back, 7 bases at V and 0 bases at J, with 14 bases in the middle. The germline CDR1 and CDR2 sequences are SGHKS and YYEKEE (reference sequence). The sequenced CDR3 bases are TGTGCCAGCGGGAATAGCGTAAGCTCCTACAATGAG. Amino acids: CASGNSVSSYNE. The entire CDR3 protein reads CASGNSVSSYNEQFF.

Points on this clone: The DNA ends 3 residues before the CDR3 does, and the rest of the CDR3 is filled in from the germline J gene. The chain combines TRBV5-5 with TRBJ2-4; 8 bases are shared with TRBD1. The germline V gene encodes CDR1 SGHKS and CDR2 YYEKEE (reference sequence). The CDR3 spans 15 residues. J gave up 8 bases and V 1 base, and 8 bases lay outside the gene matches. The CDR3 protein is CASSLYSDRAYIQYF. CDR3 bases read: TGTGCCAGCAGCTTGTACTCGGACAGGGCATACATT.

The CDR3 loop reads CSASPTDYEQYF. CDR3 bases read: TGCAGTGCTAGCCCGACAGACTACGAG. V usage is TRBV20-1 and J usage is TRBJ2-7; tentatively, D is TRBD1 (5 bases). The read is 3 residues too short to cover the CDR3 end, so that end is filled in from the germline J gene. The germline V and J ends were trimmed by 3 bases and 3 bases, with 9 bases remaining between them. The CDR3 extends over 12 amino acids. The V gene's germline CDR1 is DFQATT and CDR2 SNEGSKA (reference sequence).

With regard to this clone: With the read ending 3 residues before the CDR3 end, the germline J gene is used to fill in that end. The chain has TRBV5-6 and TRBJ1-2; 9 nucleotides agree with TRBD1. Trimming at V came to 3 bases and at J to 1 base, leaving 1 base not matched to a gene. The germline V gene has CDR1 SGHDT and CDR2 YYEEEE. There are 14 residues in the CDR3. The sequenced CDR3 bases are TGTGCCAGCAGCTGGGACAGGGTTAACTATGGC. This codes for CASSWDRVNYG. The entire CDR3 is CASSWDRVNYGYTF. Supplemented by reference TRBV5-6 and TRBJ1-2, the full variable domain reads DAGVTQSPTHLIKTRGQQVTLRCSPKSGHDTVSWYQQALGQGPQFIFQYYEEEERQRGNFPDRFSGHQFPNYSSELNVNALLLGDSALYLCASSWDRVNYGYTFGSGTRLTVV.

Comment on this clone: Coverage ceases 3 residues before the CDR3 finishes, and the germline J gene fills in the end. The chain carries TRBV19 and TRBJ1-6; 7 bases agree with TRBD1. The CDR3 extends over 15 amino acids. V shed 5 bases, J shed 8 bases, and the junction held 9 bases outside the gene matches. The germline gives CDR1 LNHDA, CDR2 SQIVND (reference sequence). Incomplete CDR3 DNA: TGTGCCAGTAGTGACAACAGGGGTGGGCATTCACCC. This encodes CASSDNRGGHSP. The complete CDR3 reads CASSDNRGGHSPLHF. Full variable domain (remainder filled in from reference TRBV19 and TRBJ1-6): DGGITQSPKYLFRKEGQNVTLSCEQNLNHDAMYWYRQDPGQGLRLIYYSQIVNDFQKGDIAEGYSVSREKKESFPLTVTSAQKNPTAFYLCASSDNRGGHSPLHFGNGTRLTVT.

Points on this clone: The missing CDR3 end, 3 residues past where the read stops, is filled in from the germline J gene. This chain uses TRBV20-1 with TRBJ1-5, with a possible D match to TRBD1 (5 bases). The CDR3 contains 14 residues. The ends were cut back, 3 bases at V and 0 bases at J, with 9 bases in the middle. Germline CDR1 is DFQATT and CDR2 is SNEGSKA (reference sequence). The sequenced CDR3 bases are TGCAGTGCTAGGGACACCAATAGCAATCAGCCC. This codes for CSARDTNSNQP. The whole CDR3 region reads CSARDTNSNQPQHF.